Below are 20 T cell receptor beta chains sequenced from a single sample in a study of cytomegalovirus exposure and HLA in healthy donors. This PCR relied on a set of 60 Vbeta primers and 13 Jbeta primers. Some clones are missing from TCRdb's copy, which holds only in-frame ones; the method was immunoSEQ multiplex PCR. In the table there are approximately 130,000 clones, roughly 79% of which are singletons. The sample comprised PBMCs. The receptors stem from a boy aged 2-15 years in good health and CMV-seronegative.

The chain combines TRBV7-9 with TRBJ2-2, with 7 bases identical to TRBD2. Germline CDR1 SEHNR, CDR2 FQNEAQ (reference sequence). This CDR3 has 15 residues. With V trimmed by 5 bases and J by 6 bases, 9 bases remained unmatched. CDR3 in amino acids: CASSPQGAGAGELFF. CDR3 bases: TGTGCCAGCAGCCCCCAAGGGGCGGGGGCCGGGGAGCTGTTTTTT.

This clone has only a few counts. This chain connects TRBV28 to TRBJ2-7; TRBD2 matches at 7 bases. Germline values: CDR1 MDHEN, CDR2 SYDVKM. The CDR3 contains 16 residues. V was pared by 1 base and J by 2 bases, with 8 bases of the junction left unmatched. The CDR3 loop is CASSLSGVAGAYEQYV. The CDR3 DNA reads TGTGCCAGCAGTTTATCGGGAGTTGCGGGAGCCTACGAGCAGTACGTC.

This clone came up once. The chain couples TRBV21-1 to TRBJ2-1; the listed D gene, TRBD2, was not tested against the DNA. TRBV21-1 is flagged as a pseudogene. CDR3 length: 14 residues. The CDR3 loop is CACGAVKSYNEQFF. CDR3 sequence (DNA): TGTGCCTGCGGGGCAGTAAAGTCCTACAATGAGCAGTTCTTC.

The rearrangement links TRBV7-9 to TRBJ2-7; maybe TRBD1 (6 bases). This CDR3 spans 12 amino acids. CDR1 is SEHNR, CDR2 FQNEAQ, per germline (reference sequence). V lost 8 bases and J lost 5, with 13 bases in between. The CDR3 nucleotides read TGTGCCAGCTCTTCCAGGGGAGACGAGCAGTACGTC. Translated: CASSSRGDEQYV.

The V and J genes are TRBV7-9 and TRBJ2-2, with 7 positions matching TRBD1. Germline loops: CDR1 SEHNR, CDR2 FQNEAQ (reference sequence). The J segment lost 4 bases and the V segment lost 2 bases, leaving 7 bases of the junction unmatched. The CDR3 is made up of 16 amino acids. CDR3 residues: CASSLTGAAGTGELFF. The CDR3 coding sequence is TGTGCCAGCAGCTTAACAGGGGCCGCGGGCACCGGGGAGCTGTTTTTT.

J is TRBJ2-5 and V is TRBV29-1; 7 bases line up with TRBD1. The length of the CDR3 is 14 residues. The V segment lost 4 bases and the J segment 2 bases; nucleotides outside the gene matches: 7. In germline, CDR1 is SQVTM, CDR2 ANQGSEA. CDR3 loop: CSVGQPGQQETQYF. The CDR3 DNA is TGCAGCGTTGGGCAACCGGGACAGCAAGAGACCCAGTACTTC.

The chain links TRBV6-5 to TRBJ1-5, with D possibly TRBD1 on 6 matching bases. CDR1 and CDR2 from the germline V gene are MNHEY and SVGAGI. This CDR3 comprises 14 residues. Trimming left V 11 bases short and J 2 bases short, with 16 bases between. CDR3 protein: CAGGGGWGNQPQHF. The CDR3 DNA sequence: TGTGCCGGGGGTGGGGGCTGGGGCAATCAGCCCCAGCATTTT.

The J gene is TRBJ1-5, the V gene TRBV27; no firm D call. This CDR3 has 13 amino acids. Germline V gives CDR1 MNHEY, CDR2 SMNVEV (reference sequence). The V gene lost 7 bases and the J gene lost 9 bases, with 16 bases spanning the gap. CDR3 DNA: TGTGCCAGCACCCCAGCGGGAACCGGGCCCCAGCATTTT. Protein sequence: CASTPAGTGPQHF.

The chain is built from TRBV7-8 and TRBJ2-7, with TRBD1 matching 11 bases. There are 17 residues in the CDR3. J was trimmed by 3 bases and V by 5 bases; bases with no gene match: 12. From germline, CDR1 is SGHVS and CDR2 FQNEAQ. The DNA of the CDR3 is TGTGCCAGCAGCGCGTCCCTAGGGACAGGGGGGAACTACGAGCAGTACTTC. Protein sequence: CASSASLGTGGNYEQYF.

The chain couples TRBV6-1 to TRBJ1-4, with a weak D call TRBD1 (6 bases). The CDR3 is 15 amino acids. Trimming took 6 bases from V and 4 from J, leaving 15 bases between them. Germline V lookup: CDR1 MNHNS, CDR2 SASEGT. The CDR3 sequence is CASSRSQGFNEKLFF. The CDR3 DNA reads TGTGCCAGCAGCAGATCACAGGGTTTTAATGAAAAACTGTTTTTT.

The V call is TRBV11-1, the J call TRBJ2-5; 12 nucleotides align to TRBD2. The CDR3 sequence is 16 residues long. From germline, CDR1 is SGHAT and CDR2 FQDESV (reference sequence). V shed 5 bases and J 5 bases; nucleotides not matched to a gene: 9. CDR3 protein: CASSKRLAGEEETQYF. CDR3 nucleotides: TGTGCCAGCAGCAAACGACTAGCGGGGGAGGAGGAGACCCAGTACTTC.

The chain employs TRBV15 and TRBJ2-7; 10 nucleotides align to TRBD2. Unmatched junction bases numbered 11, after V lost 0 bases and J lost 3 bases. CDR1 LNHNV and CDR2 YYDKDF come from the germline V gene (reference sequence). This CDR3 is built from 18 residues. CDR3 amino acids: CATSRDLSGRLLFYEQYV. The CDR3 DNA reads TGTGCCACCAGCAGAGATCTTAGCGGGAGGCTCCTTTTCTACGAGCAGTACGTC.

The sample holds one count of this clone. The V and J genes are TRBV5-6 and TRBJ2-1; D possibly corresponds to TRBD2 (7 bases). Between the trimmed V and J ends, which lost 2 bases and 8 bases, there was a span of 14 bases. CDR3 length: 14 residues. The germline V gene has CDR1 SGHDT and CDR2 YYEEEE. CDR3 loop: CASSFGGGPDEQFF. The CDR3 DNA reads TGTGCCAGCAGCTTTGGGGGGGGGCCGGATGAGCAGTTCTTC.

The gene calls are TRBV19 and TRBJ1-1; D is unclear. The V end lost 0 bases, the J end lost 2 bases, and 7 bases lay between the germline ends. CDR1 is LNHDA and CDR2 is SQIVND in the germline V gene (reference sequence). The CDR3 is made up of 14 amino acids. The CDR3 loop is CASSIDRTNTEAFF. DNA of the CDR3: TGTGCCAGTAGTATAGACAGAACCAACACTGAAGCTTTCTTT. Combining the CDR3 with reference TRBV19 and TRBJ1-1 gives the whole variable domain DGGITQSPKYLFRKEGQNVTLSCEQNLNHDAMYWYRQDPGQGLRLIYYSQIVNDFQKGDIAEGYSVSREKKESFPLTVTSAQKNPTAFYLCASSIDRTNTEAFFGQGTRLTVV.

This chain uses TRBV10-3 with TRBJ2-7; TRBD1 is a possible D gene (5 bases). This CDR3 region has 17 residues. V shed 0 bases and J shed 2 bases, with 17 bases lying between them. In germline, CDR1 is ENHRY, CDR2 SYGVKD. CDR3: CAISESWGQGYTYEQYF. DNA for the CDR3: TGTGCCATCAGTGAGTCGTGGGGCCAAGGGTATACCTACGAGCAGTACTTC.

This clone appeared once. The genes are TRBV27 and TRBJ1-2, with D possibly being TRBD1 (5 bases). V dropped 0 bases and J dropped 0 bases, with 8 bases sitting between them. In germline, CDR1 is MNHEY, CDR2 SMNVEV (reference sequence). The length of the CDR3 is 15 residues. The CDR3 loop is CASSLSGLANYGYTF. The DNA of the CDR3 is TGTGCCAGCAGTTTATCGGGGCTAGCTAACTATGGCTACACCTTC.

The chain combines TRBV20-1 with TRBJ2-5; D gene ambiguous. Germline CDR1 is DFQATT and CDR2 is SNEGSKA (reference sequence). The CDR3 consists of 10 residues. Trimming stripped 7 bases from V and 7 bases from J, with 10 bases between. The CDR3 DNA follows: TGCAGTGTGGTTGATAGGACCCAGTACTTC. This gives the protein CSVVDRTQYF.

The CDR3 loop reads CASTGQGASTGELFF. The CDR3 nucleotides read TGTGCCAGCACCGGACAGGGGGCTTCCACCGGGGAGCTGTTTTTT. The chain employs TRBV7-2 and TRBJ2-2; the match to TRBD1 covers 11 bases. The V gene's germline CDR1 is SGHTA and CDR2 FQGNSA. This CDR3 spans 15 amino acids. The ends lost 7 bases at V and 4 bases at J; junction bases unmatched: 5.

The chain couples TRBV2 to TRBJ1-6; D might be TRBD1 (5 bases). The germline V gene encodes CDR1 SNHLY and CDR2 FYNNEI. The V and J ends lost 5 bases and 0 bases respectively, with 14 bases between them. CDR3 length: 17 residues. The CDR3: CASSLDTPSSYNSPLHF. In nucleotides, the CDR3 is TGTGCCAGCAGTCTGGACACCCCAAGCTCCTATAATTCACCCCTCCACTTT. The full variable domain, with the rest looked up from reference TRBV2 and TRBJ1-6, is EPEVTQTPSHQVTQMGQEVILRCVPISNHLYFYWYRQILGQKVEFLVSFYNNEISEKSEIFDDQFSVERPDGSNFTLKIRSTKLEDSAMYFCASSLDTPSSYNSPLHFGNGTRLTVT.

V and J are TRBV7-6 and TRBJ1-4, with 10 bases aligning to TRBD1. This CDR3 spans 16 amino acids. Germline CDR1 reads SGHVS; CDR2 reads FNYEAQ. The junction had 9 bases not matched to a gene; V was cut back by 0 bases and J by 11 bases. CDR3 bases: TGTGCCAGCAGCTTAGCGCTAAGGGACAGGGGAGGGAAACTGTTTTTT. Residues: CASSLALRDRGGKLFF. Full variable domain (outside the CDR3, taken from reference TRBV7-6 and TRBJ1-4): GAGVSQSPRYKVTKRGQDVALRCDPISGHVSLYWYRQALGQGPEFLTYFNYEAQQDKSGLPNDRFSAERPEGSISTLTIQRTEQRDSAMYRCASSLALRDRGGKLFFGSGTQLSVL.